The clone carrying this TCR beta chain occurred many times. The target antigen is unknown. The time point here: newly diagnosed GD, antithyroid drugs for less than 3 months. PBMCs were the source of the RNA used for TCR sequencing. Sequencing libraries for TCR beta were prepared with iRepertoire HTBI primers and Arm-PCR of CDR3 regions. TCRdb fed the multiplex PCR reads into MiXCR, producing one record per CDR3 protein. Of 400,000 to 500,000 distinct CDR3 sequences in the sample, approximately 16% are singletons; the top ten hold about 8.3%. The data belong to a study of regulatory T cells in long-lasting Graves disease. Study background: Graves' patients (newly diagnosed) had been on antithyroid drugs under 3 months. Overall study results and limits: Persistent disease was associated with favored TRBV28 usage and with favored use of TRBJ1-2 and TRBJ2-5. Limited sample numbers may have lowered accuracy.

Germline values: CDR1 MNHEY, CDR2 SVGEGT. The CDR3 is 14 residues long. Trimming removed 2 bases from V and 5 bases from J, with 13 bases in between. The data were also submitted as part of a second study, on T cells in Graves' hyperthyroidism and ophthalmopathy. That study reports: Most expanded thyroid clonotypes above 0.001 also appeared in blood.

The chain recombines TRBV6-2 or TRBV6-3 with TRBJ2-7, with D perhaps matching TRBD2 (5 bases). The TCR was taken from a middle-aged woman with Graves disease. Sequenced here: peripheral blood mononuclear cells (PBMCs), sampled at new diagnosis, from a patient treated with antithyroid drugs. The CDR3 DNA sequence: TGTGCCAGCAGTTACAGGAGGACTGCGAACGAGCAGTACTTC. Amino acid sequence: CASSYRRTANEQYF.